This T cell receptor (beta chain) was recorded in a study of OX40 agonist ivuxolimab in advanced cancers. V was trimmed by 3 bases and J by 2 bases, leaving 11 bases between them. The V gene's germline CDR1 is GTSNPN and CDR2 SVGIG (reference sequence). This CDR3 region has 14 residues. The study, taken as a whole, reports: The study found that CD8+ T cells averaged more expanded clones than CD4+.

Note on this clone: The antigen remains unidentified.

Repertoires were generated with immunoSEQ multiplex PCR, while TCRdb's copy carries only in-frame clones and drops some. The data show over 55,000 clones, about 85% seen once. This chain joins TRBV30 and TRBJ1-5, with D maybe TRBD1 (5 bases). The sequence derives from an adult with an advanced solid tumor such as melanoma, head and neck, liver or kidney cancer. This material consisted of CD4+ or CD8+ T cells sorted from blood, taken in a trial of the OX40 agonist ivuxolimab. CDR3 sequence reads: CAWRGGTGNQPQHF. CDR3 in DNA: TGTGCCTGGAGAGGAGGGACCGGCAATCAGCCCCAGCATTTT.